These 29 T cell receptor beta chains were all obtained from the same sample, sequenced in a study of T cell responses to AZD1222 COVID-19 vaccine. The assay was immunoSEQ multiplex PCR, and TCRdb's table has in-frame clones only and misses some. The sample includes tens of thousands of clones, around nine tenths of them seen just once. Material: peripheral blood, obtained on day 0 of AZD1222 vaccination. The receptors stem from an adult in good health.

The CDR3 reads CASSFQPSTGELFF. For the CDR3, the DNA is TGTGCCAGCAGCTTTCAACCGTCCACCGGGGAGCTGTTTTTT. This rearrangement joins TRBV5-5 to TRBJ2-2, with D hard to call. Per the germline V gene, CDR1 is SGHKS and CDR2 is YYEKEE (reference sequence). Trimming stripped 2 bases from V and 4 bases from J, with 9 bases between. The CDR3 consists of 14 residues.

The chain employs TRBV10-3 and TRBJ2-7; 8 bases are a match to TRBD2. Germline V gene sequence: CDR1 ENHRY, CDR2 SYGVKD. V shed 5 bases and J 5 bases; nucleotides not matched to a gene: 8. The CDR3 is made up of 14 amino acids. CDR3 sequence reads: CAISPGGGINEQYV. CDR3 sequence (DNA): TGTGCCATCAGTCCGGGCGGGGGGATTAACGAGCAGTACGTC.

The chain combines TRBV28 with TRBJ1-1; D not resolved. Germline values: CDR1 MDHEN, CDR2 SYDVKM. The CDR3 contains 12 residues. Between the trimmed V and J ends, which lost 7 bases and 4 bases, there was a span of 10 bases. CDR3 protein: CASMGWVTEAFF. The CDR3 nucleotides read TGTGCCAGCATGGGGTGGGTCACTGAAGCTTTCTTT.

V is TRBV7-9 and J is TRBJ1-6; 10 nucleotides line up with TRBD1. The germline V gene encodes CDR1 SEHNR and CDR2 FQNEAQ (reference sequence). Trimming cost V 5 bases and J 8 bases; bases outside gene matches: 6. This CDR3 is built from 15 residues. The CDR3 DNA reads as TGTGCCAGCAGCCGGGACAGGGGCTTTGATTCACCCCTCCACTTT. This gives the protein CASSRDRGFDSPLHF.

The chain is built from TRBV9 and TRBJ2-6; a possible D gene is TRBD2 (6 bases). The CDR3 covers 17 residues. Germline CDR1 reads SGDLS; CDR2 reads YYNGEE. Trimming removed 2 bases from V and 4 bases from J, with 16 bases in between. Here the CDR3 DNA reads TGTGCCAGCAGCGTTACAGTGATTGGAGGGGGGGCCAACGTCCTGACTTTC. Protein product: CASSVTVIGGGANVLTF.

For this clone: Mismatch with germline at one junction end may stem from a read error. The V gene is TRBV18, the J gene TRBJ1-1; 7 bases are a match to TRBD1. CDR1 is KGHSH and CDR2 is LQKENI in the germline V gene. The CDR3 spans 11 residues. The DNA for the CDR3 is TGTGCCAGCTCCCCACAGGGGGAAGCTTTCTTT. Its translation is CASSPQGEAFF.

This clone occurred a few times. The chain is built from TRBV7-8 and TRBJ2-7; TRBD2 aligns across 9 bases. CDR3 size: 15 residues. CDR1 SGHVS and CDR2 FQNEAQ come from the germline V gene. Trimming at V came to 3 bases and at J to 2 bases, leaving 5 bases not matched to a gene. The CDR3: CASSFRLAETYEQYF. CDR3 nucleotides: TGTGCCAGCAGCTTTCGACTAGCGGAGACCTACGAGCAGTACTTC.

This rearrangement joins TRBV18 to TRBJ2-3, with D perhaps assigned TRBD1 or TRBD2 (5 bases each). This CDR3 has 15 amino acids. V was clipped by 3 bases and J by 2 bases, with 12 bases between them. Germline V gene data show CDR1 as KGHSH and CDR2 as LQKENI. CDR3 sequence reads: CASSPGTGFTDTQYF. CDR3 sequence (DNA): TGTGCCAGCTCACCTGGGACGGGCTTCACAGATACGCAGTATTTT. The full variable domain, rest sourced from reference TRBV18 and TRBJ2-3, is NAGVMQNPRHLVRRRGQEARLRCSPMKGHSHVYWYRQLPEEGLKFMVYLQKENIIDESGMPKERFSAEFPKEGPSILRIQQVVRGDSAAYFCASSPGTGFTDTQYFGPGTRLTVL.

The CDR3 protein is CASSPRGFGNTIYF. The CDR3 coding sequence is TGTGCCAGCAGCCCCAGGGGGTTCGGAAACACCATATATTTT. This chain links TRBV3-1 (or the pseudogene TRBV3-2) with TRBJ1-3; 7 nucleotides agree with TRBD1. V was pared by 4 bases and J by 4 bases, with 4 bases of the junction left unmatched. Germline V gene lookup returns CDR1 LGHDT and CDR2 YNNKEL (reference sequence). The CDR3 is 14 amino acids.

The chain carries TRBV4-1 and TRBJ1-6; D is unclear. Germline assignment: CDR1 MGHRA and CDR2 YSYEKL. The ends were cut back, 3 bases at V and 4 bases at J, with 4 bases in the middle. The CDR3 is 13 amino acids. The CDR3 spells CASSQDYNSPLHF. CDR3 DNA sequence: TGCGCCAGCAGCCAGGATTATAATTCACCCCTCCACTTT.

CDR3 sequence: CASSQGQGNMNTEAFF. CDR3 DNA sequence: TGTGCCAGCAGCCAAGGACAGGGCAATATGAACACTGAAGCTTTCTTT. The gene calls are TRBV14 and TRBJ1-1; 7 positions agree with TRBD1. With V trimmed by 1 base and J by 0 bases, 5 bases remained unmatched. Germline V gene sequence: CDR1 SGHDN, CDR2 FVKESK. This CDR3 is 16 amino acids long. Together with reference TRBV14 and TRBJ1-1, the CDR3 gives the full variable domain: EAGVTQFPSHSVIEKGQTVTLRCDPISGHDNLYWYRRVMGKEIKFLLHFVKESKQDESGMPNNRFLAERTGGTYSTLKVQPAELEDSGVYFCASSQGQGNMNTEAFFGQGTRLTVV.

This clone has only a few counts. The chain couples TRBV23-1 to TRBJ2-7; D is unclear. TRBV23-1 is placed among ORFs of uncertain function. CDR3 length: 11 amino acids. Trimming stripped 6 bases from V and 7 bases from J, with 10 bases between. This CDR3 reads CASSLSTEQYV. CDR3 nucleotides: TGCGCCAGCAGCCTATCCACGGAGCAGTACGTC.

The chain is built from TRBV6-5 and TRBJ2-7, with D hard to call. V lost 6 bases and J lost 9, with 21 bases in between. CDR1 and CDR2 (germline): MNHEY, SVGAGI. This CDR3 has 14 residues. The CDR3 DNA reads TGTGCCAGCAGAACCCCCGGAGCGTCTAACGGGCAGTACTTC. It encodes CASRTPGASNGQYF.

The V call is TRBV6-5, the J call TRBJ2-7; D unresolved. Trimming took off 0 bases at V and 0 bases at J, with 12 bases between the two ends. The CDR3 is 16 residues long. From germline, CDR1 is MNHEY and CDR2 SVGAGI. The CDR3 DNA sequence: TGTGCCAGCAGTTACTCGAGGTCAGGATACTCCTACGAGCAGTACTTC. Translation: CASSYSRSGYSYEQYF.

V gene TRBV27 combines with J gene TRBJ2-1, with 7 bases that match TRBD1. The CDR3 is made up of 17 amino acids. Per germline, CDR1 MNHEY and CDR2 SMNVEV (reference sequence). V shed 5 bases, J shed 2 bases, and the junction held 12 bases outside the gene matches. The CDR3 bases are TGTGCCAGCAGTCTAGCCGCCGGGACAGATACCTACAATGAGCAGTTCTTC. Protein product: CASSLAAGTDTYNEQFF.

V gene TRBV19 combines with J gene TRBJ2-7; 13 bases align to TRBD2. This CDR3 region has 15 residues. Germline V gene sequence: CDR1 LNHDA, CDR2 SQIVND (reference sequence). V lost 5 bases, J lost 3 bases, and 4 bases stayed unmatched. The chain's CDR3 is CASSAGLAGVYEQYF. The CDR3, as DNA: TGTGCCAGTAGTGCCGGACTAGCGGGGGTCTACGAGCAGTACTTC. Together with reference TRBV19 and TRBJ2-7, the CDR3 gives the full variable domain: DGGITQSPKYLFRKEGQNVTLSCEQNLNHDAMYWYRQDPGQGLRLIYYSQIVNDFQKGDIAEGYSVSREKKESFPLTVTSAQKNPTAFYLCASSAGLAGVYEQYFGPGTRLTVT.

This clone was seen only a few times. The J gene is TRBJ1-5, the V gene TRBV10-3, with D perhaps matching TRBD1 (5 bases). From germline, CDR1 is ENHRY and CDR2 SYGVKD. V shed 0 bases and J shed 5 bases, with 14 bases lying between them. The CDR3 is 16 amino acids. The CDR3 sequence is CAISESFRGEDQPQHF. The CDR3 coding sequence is TGTGCCATCAGTGAGTCGTTTAGAGGGGAGGATCAGCCCCAGCATTTT.

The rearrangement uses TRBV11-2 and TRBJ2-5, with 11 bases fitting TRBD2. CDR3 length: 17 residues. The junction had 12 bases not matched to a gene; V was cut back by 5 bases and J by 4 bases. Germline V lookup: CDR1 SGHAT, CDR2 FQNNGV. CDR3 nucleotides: TGTGCCAGCAGCCTCCTTAGCGGGGGGGCCGTCGGAGAGACCCAGTACTTC. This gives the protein CASSLLSGGAVGETQYF.

The CDR3 protein is CASSLGGEEKLFF. The DNA of the CDR3 is TGCGCCAGCAGCTTGGGTGGGGAGGAGAAACTGTTTTTT. This chain links TRBV5-1 with TRBJ1-4; D uncertain. V was cut by 0 bases and J by 11 bases, with 11 bases left in between. The CDR3 totals 13 residues. Germline CDR1 reads SGHRS; CDR2 reads YFSETQ.

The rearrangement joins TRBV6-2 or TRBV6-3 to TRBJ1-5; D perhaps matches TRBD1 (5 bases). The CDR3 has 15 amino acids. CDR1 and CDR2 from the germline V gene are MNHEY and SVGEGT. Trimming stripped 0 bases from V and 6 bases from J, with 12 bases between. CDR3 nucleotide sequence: TGTGCCAGCAGTTACTCACCCAGGGACGCTCAGCCCCAGCATTTT. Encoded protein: CASSYSPRDAQPQHF.

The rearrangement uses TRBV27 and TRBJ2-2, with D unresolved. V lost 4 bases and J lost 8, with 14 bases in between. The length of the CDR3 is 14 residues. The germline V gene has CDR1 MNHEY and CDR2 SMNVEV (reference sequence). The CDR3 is CASSSAQKTGELFF. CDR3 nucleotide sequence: TGTGCCAGCAGTTCCGCACAGAAGACTGGGGAGCTGTTTTTT.

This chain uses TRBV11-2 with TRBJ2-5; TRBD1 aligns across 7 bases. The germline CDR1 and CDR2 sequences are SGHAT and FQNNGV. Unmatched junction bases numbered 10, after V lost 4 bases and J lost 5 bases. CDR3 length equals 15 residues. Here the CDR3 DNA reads TGTGCCAGCAGCTCGGGACAGCCTGGGATGGAGACCCAGTACTTC. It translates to CASSSGQPGMETQYF.

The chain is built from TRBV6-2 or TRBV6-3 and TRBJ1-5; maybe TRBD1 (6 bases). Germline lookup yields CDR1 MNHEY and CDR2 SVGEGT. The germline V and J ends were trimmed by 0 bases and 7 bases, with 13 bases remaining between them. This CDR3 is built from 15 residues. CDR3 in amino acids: CASSYSIQGNQPQHF. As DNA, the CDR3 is TGTGCCAGCAGTTACTCGATTCAGGGGAACCAGCCCCAGCATTTT.

CDR3 loop: CASSPWQSSYEQYV. The CDR3 DNA reads TGTGCCAGCAGCCCGTGGCAGAGCTCCTACGAGCAGTACGTC. The V gene is TRBV27, the J gene TRBJ2-7; D remains unclear. The CDR3 covers 14 residues. Trimming stripped 6 bases from V and 0 bases from J, with 12 bases between. The V gene's germline CDR1 is MNHEY and CDR2 SMNVEV (reference sequence).

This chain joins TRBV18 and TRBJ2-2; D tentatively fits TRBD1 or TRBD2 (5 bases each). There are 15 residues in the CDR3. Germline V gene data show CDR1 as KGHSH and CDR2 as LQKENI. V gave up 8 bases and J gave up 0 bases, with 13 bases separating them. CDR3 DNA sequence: TGTGCCAGCCCGGACCAGGGAGCGAACACCGGGGAGCTGTTTTTT. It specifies CASPDQGANTGELFF.

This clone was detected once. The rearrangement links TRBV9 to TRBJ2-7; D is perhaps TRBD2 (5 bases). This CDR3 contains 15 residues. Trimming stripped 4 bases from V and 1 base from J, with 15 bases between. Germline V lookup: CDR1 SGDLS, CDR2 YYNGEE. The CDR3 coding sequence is TGTGCCAGCAGCTTCGCCTCGACTACGTCCTACGAGCAGTACTTC. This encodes CASSFASTTSYEQYF.

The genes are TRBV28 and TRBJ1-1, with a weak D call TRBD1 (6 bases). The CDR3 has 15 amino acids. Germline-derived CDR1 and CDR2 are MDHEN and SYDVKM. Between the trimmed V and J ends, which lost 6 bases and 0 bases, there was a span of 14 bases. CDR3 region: CASSITGNLNTEAFF. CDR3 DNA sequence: TGTGCCAGCAGCATAACAGGGAATCTGAACACTGAAGCTTTCTTT.

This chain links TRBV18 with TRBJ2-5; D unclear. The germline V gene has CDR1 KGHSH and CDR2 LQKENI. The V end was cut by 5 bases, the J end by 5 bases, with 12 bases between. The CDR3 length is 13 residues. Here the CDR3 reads CASSSDLRETQYF. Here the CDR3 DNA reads TGTGCCAGCTCATCGGACCTGAGGGAGACCCAGTACTTC.

As DNA, the CDR3 is TGTGCCACCAGTGATCCCTCGGGACAACATCGGGAGACCCAGTACTTC. This translates into CATSDPSGQHRETQYF. The chain recombines TRBV24-1 with TRBJ2-5, with D perhaps TRBD1 (6 bases). Trimming stripped 3 bases from V and 5 bases from J, with 18 bases between. CDR3 length equals 16 residues. CDR1 is KGHDR and CDR2 is SFDVKD in the germline V gene.